This T cell receptor (beta chain) was profiled in a study of T cell responses to AZD1222 COVID-19 vaccine. Study findings and constraints: Reports say nearly half of spike-specific TCRs go after unmutated variant regions. The breadth and depth of Spike-specific TCRs increased once two AZD1222 doses had been given. Clonal diversity was possibly underestimated, and white British individuals and females predominated among donors.

Libraries were prepared by immunoSEQ multiplex PCR; TCRdb keeps only in-frame clonotypes and omits some of them. The table has about 86,000 clones, around 90% seen once. In regard to this clone: Its matching antigen is unknown.

There are 12 residues in the CDR3. CDR1 is LNHDA and CDR2 is SQIVND in the germline V gene (reference sequence). Trimming removed 2 bases from V and 4 bases from J, with 5 bases in between. This receptor was taken from an adult who received the AZD1222 COVID-19 vaccine. The chain combines TRBV19 with TRBJ2-5; no reliable D call. The specimen was peripheral blood, collected 28 days after the second AZD1222 dose. The CDR3 sequence is CASSINGETQYF. CDR3 bases: TGTGCCAGTAGTATAAACGGAGAGACCCAGTACTTC.